Listed below are T cell receptor beta chains from one sample, sequenced in a study of blood T cell repertoires in COVID-19. Method: immunoSEQ multiplex PCR; TCRdb's copy keeps in-frame clones and lacks some. The sample has about 130,000 clones, around 80% seen once. Sequenced input: peripheral blood. These receptors originate from a man aged 65 to 79 with acute or convalescent COVID-19. The CDR3 runs from the conserved cysteine through the conserved F or W. D genes are given only for firm matches. Size tells how often a clone was seen (once, few, many) or the class of an expanded clone, and some rows leave it out.

TRBV4-1	NA	TRBJ2-3	NA	CASSTSLATDTQYF	TGCGCCAGCAGCACTTCCCTAGCCACAGATACGCAGTATTTT
TRBV4-1	NA	TRBJ1-6	TRBD1	CASSQVKGARSPLHF	TGCGCCAGCAGCCAAGTTAAGGGGGCTAGATCACCCCTCCACTTT
TRBV27	NA	TRBJ1-1	TRBD1	CASSWDRGLPTEAFF	TGTGCCAGCAGCTGGGACAGGGGATTGCCCACTGAAGCTTTCTTT
TRBV11-1	once	TRBJ2-5	NA	CASSLAMTSQETQYF	TGTGCCAGCAGCTTAGCCATGACTAGCCAAGAGACCCAGTACTTC
TRBV19	NA	TRBJ1-5	NA	CASSIGRGNQPQHF	TGTGCCAGTAGTATAGGCCGGGGCAATCAGCCCCAGCATTTT
TRBV6-5	NA	TRBJ1-2	NA	CATQGSLYGYTF	TGTGCCACCCAGGGCAGTCTTTATGGCTACACCTTC
TRBV4-1	NA	TRBJ2-5	NA	CASSQGAHETQYF	TGCGCCAGCAGCCAAGGAGCCCATGAGACCCAGTACTTC
TRBV7-8	NA	TRBJ2-7	NA	CASSLEIGAYEQYF	TGTGCCAGCAGCTTAGAAATAGGGGCCTACGAGCAGTACTTC
TRBV5-1	NA	TRBJ2-7	NA	CASSPEIGRTYEQYF	TGCGCCAGCAGCCCAGAGATTGGACGGACTTACGAGCAGTACTTC
TRBV6-5	NA	TRBJ2-1	NA	CASSSHSKENEQFF	TGTGCCAGCAGTTCGCACTCGAAAGAAAATGAGCAGTTCTTC
TRBV6-5	few	TRBJ2-7	TRBD1	CASSYSKDRLIYEQYF	TGTGCCAGCAGTTACTCCAAGGACAGGTTGATCTACGAGCAGTACTTC